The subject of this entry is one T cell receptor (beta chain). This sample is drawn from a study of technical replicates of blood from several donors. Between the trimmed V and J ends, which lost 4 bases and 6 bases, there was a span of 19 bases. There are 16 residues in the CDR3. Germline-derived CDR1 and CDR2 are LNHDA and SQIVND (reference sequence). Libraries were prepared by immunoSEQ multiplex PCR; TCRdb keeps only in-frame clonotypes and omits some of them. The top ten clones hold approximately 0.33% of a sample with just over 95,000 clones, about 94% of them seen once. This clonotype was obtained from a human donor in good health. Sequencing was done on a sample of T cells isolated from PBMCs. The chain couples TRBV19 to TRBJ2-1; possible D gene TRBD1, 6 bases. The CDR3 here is CASSSYREEGGNEQFF. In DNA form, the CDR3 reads TGTGCCAGTAGTAGCTACAGGGAAGAAGGTGGCAATGAGCAGTTCTTC.